This T cell receptor (beta chain) was profiled in a study of cytomegalovirus exposure and HLA in healthy donors. Study results and limitations: Through in vitro validation, a few CMV-associated chains were shown to be specific for CMV antigens.

This CDR3 is 15 amino acids long. In germline, CDR1 is SGHRS, CDR2 YFSETQ. V dropped 4 bases and J dropped 4; count of bases not matched to a gene: 4. The PCR had 60 Vbeta and 13 Jbeta primers. Data came from immunoSEQ multiplex PCR; TCRdb stores just in-frame clones and leaves some out. The repertoire includes around 180,000 clones, over 70% of them detected once, and approximately 6.8% sits in the top ten. A word on this clone: Antigen specificity is unknown.

The sample comprised PBMCs. J is TRBJ2-7 and V is TRBV5-1, with TRBD2 matching 14 bases. The TCR was taken from a man aged 30 to 39 in good health and CMV-seropositive. The CDR3 is CASSTGTSGSYEQYF. CDR3 DNA sequence: TGCGCCAGCAGCACCGGGACTAGCGGGAGTTACGAGCAGTACTTC.